One sample yielded the 13 T cell receptor beta chains listed below, sequenced in a study of blood T cell repertoires in COVID-19. Sequencing used immunoSEQ multiplex PCR; TCRdb keeps in-frame clones, though not all of them. This sample carries around 210,000 clones, roughly 88% of them seen once, and the ten largest clones take roughly 1.5%. What was sequenced was peripheral blood. These receptors were collected from a man aged 18 to 29 with active or convalescent COVID-19.

This clone was seen just once. J is TRBJ1-3 and V is TRBV14, with D unclear. V shed 1 base and J shed 11 bases, with 12 bases lying between them. The CDR3 is 13 amino acids. CDR1 SGHDN and CDR2 FVKESK come from the germline V gene. This chain's CDR3 is CASSQVLAGAIYF. As DNA, the CDR3 is TGTGCCAGCAGCCAAGTTTTAGCCGGCGCCATATATTTT.

This chain links TRBV6-5 with TRBJ1-4, with 9 bases identical to TRBD1. CDR1 MNHEY and CDR2 SVGAGI come from the germline V gene. This CDR3 is built from 14 residues. The V and J ends lost 5 bases and 8 bases, in that order; junction bases with no gene match: 6. CDR3 amino acids: CASSRTGVGEKLFF. CDR3 nucleotide sequence: TGTGCCAGCAGTCGGACAGGGGTTGGGGAAAAACTGTTTTTT.

V is TRBV19 and J is TRBJ2-7; TRBD1 matches at 9 bases. Germline trimming cut 5 bases from V and 3 bases from J; bases unmatched to any gene: 17. In germline, CDR1 is LNHDA, CDR2 SQIVND (reference sequence). This CDR3 region has 18 residues. The CDR3 protein is CASSRTGVRREGNYEQYF. CDR3 DNA sequence: TGTGCCAGTAGTCGGACAGGGGTACGACGTGAGGGAAACTACGAGCAGTACTTC.

This chain uses TRBV9 with TRBJ1-2, with D perhaps matching TRBD1 (6 bases). This CDR3 has 15 residues. V was clipped by 0 bases and J by 4 bases, with 13 bases between them. Germline V CDR1 and CDR2: SGDLS, YYNGEE. DNA for the CDR3: TGTGCCAGCAGCGTAGACAGGGTTTCAGGCTATGGCTACACCTTC. It translates to CASSVDRVSGYGYTF. The complete variable domain, with remaining parts taken from reference TRBV9 and TRBJ1-2, reads DSGVTQTPKHLITATGQRVTLRCSPRSGDLSVYWYQQSLDQGLQFLIQYYNGEERAKGNILERFSAQQFPDLHSELNLSSLELGDSALYFCASSVDRVSGYGYTFGSGTRLTVV.

The chain carries TRBV7-2 and TRBJ2-7, with 14 bases fitting TRBD2. The CDR3 has 15 residues. V was clipped by 5 bases and J by 2 bases; unmatched bases: 2. CDR1 and CDR2 (germline): SGHTA, FQGNSA. CDR3 DNA sequence: TGTGCCAGCAGCCCGGGACTAGCGGGGGCCTACGAGCAGTACTTC. Amino acids: CASSPGLAGAYEQYF.

V is TRBV5-1 and J is TRBJ2-5; TRBD1 is a possible D gene (6 bases). This CDR3 contains 15 residues. Trimming removed 0 bases at V and 4 bases at J, with 13 bases between. Germline V gene data show CDR1 as SGHRS and CDR2 as YFSETQ. DNA of the CDR3: TGCGCCAGCAGCTTGGGGGGGCTCACCGCAGAGACCCAGTACTTC. Protein product: CASSLGGLTAETQYF. Combining the CDR3 with reference TRBV5-1 and TRBJ2-5 gives the whole variable domain KAGVTQTPRYLIKTRGQQVTLSCSPISGHRSVSWYQQTPGQGLQFLFEYFSETQRNKGNFPGRFSGRQFSNSRSEMNVSTLELGDSALYLCASSLGGLTAETQYFGPGTRLLVL.

CDR3 amino acids: CASSLGGRVPANYGYTF. DNA for the CDR3: TGTGCCAGCAGCTTAGGGGGCAGGGTACCAGCTAACTATGGCTACACCTTC. V gene TRBV7-8 combines with J gene TRBJ1-2; tentatively, D is TRBD1 (5 bases). This CDR3 region has 17 residues. CDR1 SGHVS and CDR2 FQNEAQ come from the germline V gene. The V end lost 1 base, the J end lost 0 bases, and 15 bases lay between the germline ends.

The V and J genes are TRBV30 and TRBJ2-7, with D tentatively TRBD1 (5 bases). Germline lookup yields CDR1 GTSNPN and CDR2 SVGIG (reference sequence). The CDR3 covers 13 residues. Trimming cost V 5 bases and J 3 bases, with 14 bases left between them. Here the CDR3 reads CAWCIQGIYEQYF. For the CDR3, the DNA is TGTGCCTGGTGTATTCAGGGTATCTACGAGCAGTACTTC.

The V and J genes are TRBV9 and TRBJ2-1; maybe TRBD1 (5 bases). CDR1 and CDR2 (germline): SGDLS, YYNGEE. Trimming took 4 bases from V and 10 from J, leaving 12 bases between them. The CDR3 is made up of 12 amino acids. The CDR3 nucleotides are TGTGCCAGCAGCTGGGGCCCTGACGAGCAGTTCTTC. It codes for CASSWGPDEQFF.

This chain's CDR3 is CASSSGLAVNNEQFF. CDR3 bases: TGTGCCAGCAGTTCGGGACTAGCGGTTAACAATGAGCAGTTCTTC. The genes are TRBV2 and TRBJ2-1, with 11 bases that match TRBD2. This CDR3 is built from 15 residues. Trimming removed 5 bases from V and 5 bases from J; junction bases left unmatched: 5. Germline V gene data show CDR1 as SNHLY and CDR2 as FYNNEI.

The genes are TRBV13 and TRBJ2-3; D perhaps matches TRBD2 (5 bases). CDR3 length: 14 residues. Trimming pared 5 bases from V and 5 bases from J, leaving 14 bases between. CDR1 and CDR2 from the germline V gene are PRHDT and FYEKMQ (reference sequence). This CDR3 reads CASSQTGWIDTQYF. In DNA, the CDR3 is TGTGCCAGCAGCCAAACGGGGTGGATAGATACGCAGTATTTT.

The V gene is TRBV10-2, the J gene TRBJ1-3; 11 bases are a match to TRBD1. CDR3 length: 16 amino acids. V was pared by 7 bases and J by 6 bases, with 11 bases of the junction left unmatched. Germline values: CDR1 WSHSY, CDR2 SAAADI. DNA of the CDR3: TGCGCCAGCACCGAGGGGACAGGGGGTGAAGAAAACACCATATATTTT. Protein product: CASTEGTGGEENTIYF.

This clone was counted at least ten times. The V and J genes are TRBV14 and TRBJ1-3; no clear D gene. The CDR3 covers 14 residues. Per germline, CDR1 SGHDN and CDR2 FVKESK. V shed 0 bases and J shed 4 bases, with 7 bases lying between them. CDR3 nucleotide sequence: TGTGCCAGCAGCCAAGAGCGATGGGGAAACACCATATATTTT. Its protein is CASSQERWGNTIYF. The full variable domain, completed using reference TRBV14 and TRBJ1-3, is EAGVTQFPSHSVIEKGQTVTLRCDPISGHDNLYWYRRVMGKEIKFLLHFVKESKQDESGMPNNRFLAERTGGTYSTLKVQPAELEDSGVYFCASSQERWGNTIYFGEGSWLTVV.